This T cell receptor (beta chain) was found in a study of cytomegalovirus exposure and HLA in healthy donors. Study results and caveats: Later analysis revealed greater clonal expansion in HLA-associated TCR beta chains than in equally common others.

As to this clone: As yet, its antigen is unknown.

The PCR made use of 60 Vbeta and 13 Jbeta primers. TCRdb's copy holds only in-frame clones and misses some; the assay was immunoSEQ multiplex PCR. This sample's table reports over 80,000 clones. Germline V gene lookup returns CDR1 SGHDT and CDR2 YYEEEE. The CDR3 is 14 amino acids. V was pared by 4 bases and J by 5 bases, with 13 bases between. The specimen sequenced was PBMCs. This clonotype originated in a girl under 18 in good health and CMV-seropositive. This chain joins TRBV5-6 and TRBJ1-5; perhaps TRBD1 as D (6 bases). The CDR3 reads CASSKTGPYQPQHF. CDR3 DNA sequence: TGTGCCAGCAGCAAGACAGGCCCTTATCAGCCCCAGCATTTT.